These 11 T cell receptor beta chains came from one sample sequenced in a study of T cell repertoires in cytomegalovirus infection. These receptors' antigens are unknown. TCRdb reanalysed the reads using MiXCR and keeps one entry per CDR3 protein. The sample comprises approximately 140,000 distinct CDR3 sequences, roughly 25% of which are singletons, and 34% rests with the top ten. Material: PBMCs, sequenced either directly or after in vitro stimulation (not recorded which). These receptors originate from a human donor in good health (CMV status not recorded). Some clones in this sample may be carry-over from other donors' samples.

The chain couples TRBV30 to TRBJ1-2; perhaps TRBD1 as D (6 bases). V lost 1 base and J 4 bases, leaving 13 bases between the germline ends. Looked up from germline, CDR1 is GTSNPN and CDR2 is SVGIG (reference sequence). This CDR3 comprises 14 residues. The DNA of the CDR3 is TGTGCCTGGAGTGGTACAGGGTTCAGCTATGGCTACACCTTC. It is translated as CAWSGTGFSYGYTF.

This clonotype was counted a few times. The rearrangement joins TRBV7-9 to TRBJ2-3; weak D call: TRBD2 (5 bases). V shed 0 bases and J shed 2 bases, with 12 bases lying between them. In germline, CDR1 is SEHNR, CDR2 FQNEAQ (reference sequence). CDR3 length: 16 residues. CDR3 bases: TGTGCCAGCAGCTTAGCGCCCAGCGGATTCACAGATACGCAGTATTTT. Protein: CASSLAPSGFTDTQYF.

This sequence joins TRBV20-1 and TRBJ2-1, with a possible D match to TRBD2 (5 bases). Trimming stripped 4 bases from V and 6 bases from J, with 16 bases between. The germline V gene has CDR1 DFQATT and CDR2 SNEGSKA (reference sequence). The CDR3 has 14 amino acids. The CDR3 DNA is TGCAGTGCTACGGACTGGAGAATTTTCAATGAGCAGTTCTTC. It encodes CSATDWRIFNEQFF.

This clonotype was recorded at least ten times. In DNA, the CDR3 is TGTGCCAGCAGCTCCGGGGGGAACTGGTACACCTTC. This translates into CASSSGGNWYTF. V is TRBV7-8 and J is TRBJ1-2; the D gene is possibly TRBD1 (5 bases). The CDR3 length is 12 residues. Germline lookup yields CDR1 SGHVS and CDR2 FQNEAQ. Trimming shortened V by 4 bases and J by 11 bases, and 14 bases separated the two germline ends.

This clonotype was counted only a few times. V gene TRBV9 combines with J gene TRBJ2-1; TRBD2 matches at 9 bases. The CDR3 sequence is 15 residues long. J gave up 6 bases and V 0 bases, and 4 bases lay outside the gene matches. From germline, CDR1 is SGDLS and CDR2 YYNGEE. CDR3 bases: TGTGCCAGCAGCGTAGGGGTAGCGGGAGTCAATGAGCAGTTCTTC. This sequence encodes CASSVGVAGVNEQFF. The full variable domain, its missing parts supplied by reference TRBV9 and TRBJ2-1, is DSGVTQTPKHLITATGQRVTLRCSPRSGDLSVYWYQQSLDQGLQFLIQYYNGEERAKGNILERFSAQQFPDLHSELNLSSLELGDSALYFCASSVGVAGVNEQFFGPGTRLTVL.

Many counts were recorded for this clonotype. This chain joins TRBV19 and TRBJ1-1, with unresolved D. CDR1 and CDR2 (germline): LNHDA, SQIVND (reference sequence). V was shortened by 3 bases and J by 6 bases, with 11 bases between the two germline ends. The CDR3 is 13 residues long. CDR3 amino acids: CASSIGGVAEAFF. The CDR3 DNA follows: TGTGCCAGTAGTATTGGCGGGGTCGCTGAAGCTTTCTTT. Variable domain in full (rest from reference TRBV19 and TRBJ1-1): DGGITQSPKYLFRKEGQNVTLSCEQNLNHDAMYWYRQDPGQGLRLIYYSQIVNDFQKGDIAEGYSVSREKKESFPLTVTSAQKNPTAFYLCASSIGGVAEAFFGQGTRLTVV.

This chain uses TRBV15 with TRBJ2-5; D gene ambiguous. Germline lookup yields CDR1 LNHNV and CDR2 YYDKDF (reference sequence). V lost 1 base to trimming and J lost 3 bases, with 3 bases between them. The CDR3 totals 12 residues. The DNA for the CDR3 is TGTGCCACCAGCAGAGGGGAAGAGACCCAGTACTTC. Translation: CATSRGEETQYF.

This clonotype was seen at least ten times. This chain joins TRBV12-3 or TRBV12-4 and TRBJ2-1; possibly TRBD2 for D (6 bases). CDR3 size: 16 residues. V was pared by 3 bases and J by 4 bases, with 16 bases between. This CDR3 is CASSFYVRERYNEQFF. In DNA form, the CDR3 reads TGTGCCAGCAGTTTCTATGTTCGGGAGAGGTACAATGAGCAGTTCTTC.

A remark on this clonotype: This may be a read error, as it is one base from a much larger clone. The V gene is TRBV7-9, the J gene TRBJ2-2, with D unclear. The V and J ends lost 10 bases and 7 bases respectively, with 25 bases between them. The CDR3 is 16 residues long. Germline V lookup: CDR1 SEHNR, CDR2 FQNEAQ (reference sequence). DNA of the CDR3: TGTGCCACCGTTCACTCATCTGGCCCCCTGAACGGGGAGCTGTTTTTT. Encoded protein: CATVHSSGPLNGELFF.

The V call is TRBV27, the J call TRBJ1-4; 7 bases match TRBD1. The germline V gene encodes CDR1 MNHEY and CDR2 SMNVEV (reference sequence). The J segment lost 10 bases and the V segment lost 5 bases, leaving 10 bases of the junction unmatched. The CDR3 spans 14 residues. CDR3 sequence reads: CASSPRDRDGKLFF. CDR3 bases: TGTGCCAGCAGTCCCCGGGACAGAGACGGAAAACTGTTTTTT.

The count of this clonotype is one. The rearrangement joins TRBV7-8 to TRBJ2-7; no reliable D call. The CDR3 spans 14 residues. V lost 1 base, J lost 3 bases, and 10 bases lay in between. From germline, CDR1 is SGHVS and CDR2 FQNEAQ. CDR3 coding DNA: TGTGCCAGCAGCTTAGGACTTATTGGCTACGAGCAGTACTTC. As protein: CASSLGLIGYEQYF.